Listed here is a single T cell receptor beta chain. Germline CDR1 reads SQVTM; CDR2 reads ANQGSEA. There are 14 residues in the CDR3. V was pared by 1 base and J by 4 bases, with 6 bases of the junction left unmatched. This entry belongs to a study of blood T cells in healthy people across ages. Alongside a J-beta primer mix, a sample-barcoded 5' primer served in a second PCR lasting roughly 7 to 11 cycles. The template-switch adaptor was a 5' adaptor with 12 random nucleotides. It tagged each cDNA molecule. TCRdb ran MiXCR on the 5' RACE reads and lists one entry per CDR3 protein. Among some 930,000 distinct CDR3 sequences listed, about 27% were seen once. The sample also formed part of further work on T cells of mothers and their children. That paper states: In this cohort, donors were three healthy Caucasian mothers plus their six children.

The sequence was collected from a woman between 40 and 50 years old in good health. Material for sequencing was blood. V and J are TRBV29-1 and TRBJ1-2, with 7 bases matching TRBD1. CDR3 DNA: TGCAGCGTTGAAGGGGGACAGTGGACCTATGGCTACACCTTC. This codes for CSVEGGQWTYGYTF.